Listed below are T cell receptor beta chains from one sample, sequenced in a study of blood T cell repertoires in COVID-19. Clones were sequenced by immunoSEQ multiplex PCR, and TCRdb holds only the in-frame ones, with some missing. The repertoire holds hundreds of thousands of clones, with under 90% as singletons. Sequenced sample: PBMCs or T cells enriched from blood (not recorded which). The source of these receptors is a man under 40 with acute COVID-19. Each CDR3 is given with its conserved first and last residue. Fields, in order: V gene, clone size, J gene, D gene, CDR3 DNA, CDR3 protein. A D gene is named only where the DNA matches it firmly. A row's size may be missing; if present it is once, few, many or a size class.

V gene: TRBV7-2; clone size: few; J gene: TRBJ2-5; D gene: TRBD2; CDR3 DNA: TGTGCCAGCAGCTTAGTTTCCCGGGGGGGGGAGACCCAGTACTTC; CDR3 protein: CASSLVSRGGETQYF
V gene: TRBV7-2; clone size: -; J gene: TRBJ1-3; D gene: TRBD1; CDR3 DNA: TGTGCCAGCAGCGAACGCAGGGGGGCTTCTGGAAACACCATATATTTT; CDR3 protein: CASSERRGASGNTIYF
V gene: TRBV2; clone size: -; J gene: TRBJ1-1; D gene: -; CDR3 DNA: TGTGCCAGCAGTGGTTCGACACAGAACACTGAAGCTTTCTTT; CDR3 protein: CASSGSTQNTEAFF
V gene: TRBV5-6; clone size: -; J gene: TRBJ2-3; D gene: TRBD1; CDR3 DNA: TGTGCCAGCAGCTTGGCCCCGGGACAGGGCTTTTATACGCAGTATTTT; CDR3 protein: CASSLAPGQGFYTQYF
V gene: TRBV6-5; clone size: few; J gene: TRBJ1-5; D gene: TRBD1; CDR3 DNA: TGTGCCAGCAGACGACAGGGGTCGGGCAATCAGCCCCAGCATTTT; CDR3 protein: CASRRQGSGNQPQHF
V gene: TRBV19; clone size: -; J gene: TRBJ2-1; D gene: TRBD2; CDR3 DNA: TGTGCCAGTAGTACGTCTAGCGGGTACAATGAGCAGTTCTTC; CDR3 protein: CASSTSSGYNEQFF
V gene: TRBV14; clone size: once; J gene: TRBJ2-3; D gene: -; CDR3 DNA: TGTGCCAGCAGCCACAGGAGGGCCGGAAGGACAGATACGCAGTATTTT; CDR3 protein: CASSHRRAGRTDTQYF
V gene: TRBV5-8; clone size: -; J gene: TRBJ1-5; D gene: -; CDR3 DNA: TGTGCCAGCAGCGCCAACAGGGTGAGCAATCAGCCCCAGCATTTT; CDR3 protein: CASSANRVSNQPQHF
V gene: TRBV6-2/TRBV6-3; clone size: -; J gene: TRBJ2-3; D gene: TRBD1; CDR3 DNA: TGTGCCAGCAGTTGGACAGGGCTAACAGATACGCAGTATTTT; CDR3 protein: CASSWTGLTDTQYF
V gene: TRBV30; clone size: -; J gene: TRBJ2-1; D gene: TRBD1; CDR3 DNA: TGTGCCTGGCAGCCCGGGACAGGCCACAATGAGCAGTTCTTC; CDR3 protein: CAWQPGTGHNEQFF
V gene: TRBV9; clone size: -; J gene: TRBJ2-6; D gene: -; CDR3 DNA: TGTGCCAGCAGCAACCCCTACTTGGTGAGGGATGGAACTTCTGGGGCCAACGTCCTGACTTTC; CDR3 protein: CASSNPYLVRDGTSGANVLTF
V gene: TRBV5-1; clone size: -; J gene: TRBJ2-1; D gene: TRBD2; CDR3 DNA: TGTGCCAGCAGCTTAAGAGCACTAGCGGGAATGAACAATGAGCAGTTCTTC; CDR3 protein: CASSLRALAGMNNEQFF
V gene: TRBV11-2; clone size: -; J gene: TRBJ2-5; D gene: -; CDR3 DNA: TGTGCCAGCAGCTTAGACGAGTTCCCCCAGGCTGAGACCCAGTACTTC; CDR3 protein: CASSLDEFPQAETQYF
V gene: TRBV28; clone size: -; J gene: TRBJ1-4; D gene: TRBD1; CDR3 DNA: TGTGCCAGCAGTTTGGGTGGGGGGACAGGCAATGAAAAACTGTTTTTT; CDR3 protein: CASSLGGGTGNEKLFF
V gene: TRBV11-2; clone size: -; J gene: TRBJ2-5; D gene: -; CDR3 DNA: TGTGCCAGCAGCTTAGATGGGACTCCTCAAGAGACCCAGTACTTC; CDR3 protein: CASSLDGTPQETQYF
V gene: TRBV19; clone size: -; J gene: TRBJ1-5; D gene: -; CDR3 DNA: TGTGCCAGTACCCCGGGGGGGAATCAGCCCCAGCATTTT; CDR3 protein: CASTPGGNQPQHF
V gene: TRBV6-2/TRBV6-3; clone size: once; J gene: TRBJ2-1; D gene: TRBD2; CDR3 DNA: TGTGCCAGCAGTTACTCAACGCGGCGGGGGGTGAATGAGCAGTTCTTC; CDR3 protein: CASSYSTRRGVNEQFF
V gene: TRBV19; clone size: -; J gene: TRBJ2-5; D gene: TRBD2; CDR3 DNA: TGTGCCAGTAGTGTCGGACTGCCGGGAGGAGAGACCCAGTACTTC; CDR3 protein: CASSVGLPGGETQYF
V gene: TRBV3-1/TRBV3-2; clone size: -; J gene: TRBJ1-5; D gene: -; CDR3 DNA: TGTGCCAGCAGCCAAACAGGGTTACGGCCCCAGCATTTT; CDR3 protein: CASSQTGLRPQHF
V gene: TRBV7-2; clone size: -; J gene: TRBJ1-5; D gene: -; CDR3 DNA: TGTGCCAGCAGCTTAGGGACACCTTATCAGCCCCAGCATTTT; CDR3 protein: CASSLGTPYQPQHF
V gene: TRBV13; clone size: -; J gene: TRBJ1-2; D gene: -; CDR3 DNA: TGTGCCAGCACGTTAGTTCGGGCAGGGCCCTTTTATGGCTACACCTTC; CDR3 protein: CASTLVRAGPFYGYTF
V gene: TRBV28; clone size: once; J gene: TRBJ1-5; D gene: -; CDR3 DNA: TGTGCCGTTCAGGGGTCCTTTCAGCCCCAGCATTTT; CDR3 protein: CAVQGSFQPQHF
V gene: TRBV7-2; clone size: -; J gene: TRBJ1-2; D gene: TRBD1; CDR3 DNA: TGTGCCAGCAGCTTAGCAGGGGGCAACTATGGCTACACCTTC; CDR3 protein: CASSLAGGNYGYTF
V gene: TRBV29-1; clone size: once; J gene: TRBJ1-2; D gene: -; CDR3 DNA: TGCAGCGCTGATGGTGACAGAGTAAACTATGGCTACACCTTC; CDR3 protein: CSADGDRVNYGYTF
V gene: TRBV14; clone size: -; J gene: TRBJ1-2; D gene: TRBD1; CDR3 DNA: TGTGCCAGCAGCCAAGTGGAAGGGGGCCATGGCTACACCTTC; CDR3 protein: CASSQVEGGHGYTF
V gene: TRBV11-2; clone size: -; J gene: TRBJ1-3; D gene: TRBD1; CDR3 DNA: TGTGCCAGCAGGAGCTCAACAGGGGCTGGAAACACCATATATTTT; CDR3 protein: CASRSSTGAGNTIYF
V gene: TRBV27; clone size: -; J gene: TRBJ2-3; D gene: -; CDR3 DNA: TGTGCCAGCGGTCGCGACTCAAACACAGATACGCAGTATTTT; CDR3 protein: CASGRDSNTDTQYF
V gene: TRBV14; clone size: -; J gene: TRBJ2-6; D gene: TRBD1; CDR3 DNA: TGTGCCAGCAGCCAAGATGGACAGGGGGTCCCTGGGGCCAACGTCCTGACTTTC; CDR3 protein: CASSQDGQGVPGANVLTF